The entry below describes one T cell receptor beta chain. The target antigen is unknown. The table came from immunoSEQ multiplex PCR; TCRdb's copy has only in-frame clones and leaves some out. The data contain about 94,000 clones, approximately 94% of them singletons. The length of the CDR3 is 18 residues. CDR1 is LGHNA and CDR2 is YSLEER in the germline V gene. V gave up 1 base and J gave up 4 bases; unmatched junction bases: 7. Thawed PBMCs were FACS-sorted into unstimulated CD4+CD25+CD127- regulatory T cells, CD4+CD25- non-regulatory cells, CD4 and CD8 cells. The data belong to a study of Tregs in tolerant kidney transplant recipients. Study outcomes and limitations: No direct test of biological reproducibility was done here. Few patients were studied, so findings need validation in larger groups.

The rearrangement links TRBV4-3 to TRBJ2-5, with 15 nucleotides matching TRBD2. The clonotype was recovered from a human donor who received a combined kidney and bone marrow transplant. Source: CD4+ T cells from blood, taken before the transplant. DNA of the CDR3: TGCGCCAGCAGCCAAGGATCCCCGGGACTAGCGGGGGGAGAGACCCAGTACTTC. Translated, it gives CASSQGSPGLAGGETQYF.